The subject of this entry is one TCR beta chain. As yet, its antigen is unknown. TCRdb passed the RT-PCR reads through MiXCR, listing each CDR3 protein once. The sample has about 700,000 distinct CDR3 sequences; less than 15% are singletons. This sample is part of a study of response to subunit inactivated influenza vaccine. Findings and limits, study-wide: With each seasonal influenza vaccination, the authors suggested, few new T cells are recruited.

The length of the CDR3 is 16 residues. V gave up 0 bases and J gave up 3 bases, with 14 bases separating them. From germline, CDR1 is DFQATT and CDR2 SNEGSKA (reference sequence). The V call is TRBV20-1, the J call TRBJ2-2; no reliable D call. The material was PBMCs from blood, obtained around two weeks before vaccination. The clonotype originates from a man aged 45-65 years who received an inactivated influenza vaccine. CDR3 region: CSARDAARTHTGELFF. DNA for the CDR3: TGCAGTGCTAGAGATGCGGCTAGGACCCACACCGGGGAGCTGTTTTTT.